Below are 30 T cell receptor beta chains sequenced from a single sample in a study of T-cell reconstitution after alpha-beta-depleted transplantation in children. Unique molecular identifiers were used to barcode this TCRbeta library. TCRdb re-called the PCR reads with MiXCR, one entry per CDR3 protein. The table records 200,000 or so distinct CDR3 sequences, about 6.6% of them present only once. The sequencing here drew on PBMCs, taken before TCRalphabeta/CD19-depleted stem cell transplant. The receptors were sampled from a boy between 2 and 10 years old with acute lymphoblastic leukemia, due to receive a stem cell transplant.

The chain combines TRBV5-1 with TRBJ2-7, with a tentative D call TRBD2 (5 bases). V was clipped by 2 bases and J by 4 bases, with 13 bases between them. The germline V gene has CDR1 SGHRS and CDR2 YFSETQ. This CDR3 spans 14 amino acids. The CDR3 DNA sequence: TGCGCCAGCAGCTTAGCCCGGACTCCATACGAGCAGTACTTC. Translation gives CASSLARTPYEQYF.

A few counts support this clonotype. The V call is TRBV5-1, the J call TRBJ2-3; 7 bases agree with TRBD1. Germline CDR1 reads SGHRS; CDR2 reads YFSETQ. After removal of 4 bases from V and 3 bases from J, the junction contained 8 bases not matched to a gene. The CDR3 totals 15 residues. The CDR3 DNA reads TGCGCCAGCAGCCCAGAGGGACAGACTACAGATACGCAGTATTTT. It yields the protein CASSPEGQTTDTQYF.

This clonotype came up many times. This chain joins TRBV28 and TRBJ2-2, with 8 nucleotides matching TRBD1. Trimming took 6 bases from V and 1 from J; bases not matched to a gene: 7. The CDR3 sequence is 16 residues long. Germline V gene sequence: CDR1 MDHEN, CDR2 SYDVKM. The CDR3 DNA reads as TGTGCCAGCAGCACGACCGGGACAGGGAACACCGGGGAGCTGTTTTTT. It translates to CASSTTGTGNTGELFF.

This sequence joins TRBV20-1 and TRBJ2-1; D gene ambiguous. The CDR3 has 13 residues. Trimming took off 6 bases at V and 3 bases at J, with 12 bases between the two ends. The germline CDR1 and CDR2 sequences are DFQATT and SNEGSKA (reference sequence). CDR3 bases: TGCAGTGCCGAGGTGGGGTTCTACAATGAGCAGTTCTTC. Its protein product is CSAEVGFYNEQFF.

This clonotype was observed at least ten times. V gene TRBV29-1 combines with J gene TRBJ2-2, with a weak D call TRBD2 (6 bases). Germline V lookup: CDR1 SQVTM, CDR2 ANQGSEA. The length of the CDR3 is 13 residues. Trimming left V 6 bases short and J 0 bases short, with 8 bases between. The CDR3 loop reads CSVSGPNTGELFF. The DNA for the CDR3 is TGCAGCGTCAGCGGGCCGAACACCGGGGAGCTGTTTTTT.

The V call is TRBV5-6, the J call TRBJ2-7; D may be TRBD2 (7 bases). This CDR3 contains 14 residues. Deletions cut 0 bases from V and 6 bases from J, with 13 bases between. Germline-derived CDR1 and CDR2 are SGHDT and YYEEEE. CDR3 DNA: TGTGCCAGCAGCTTGGGCGCGGGGGCCCGCGAGCAGTACTTC. Encoded protein: CASSLGAGAREQYF.

This clonotype came up many times. The V gene is TRBV6-2 or TRBV6-3, the J gene TRBJ2-5; weak D call: TRBD2 (6 bases). The CDR3 is 14 residues long. V shed 1 base and J shed 5 bases, with 11 bases lying between them. Germline lookup yields CDR1 MNHEY and CDR2 SVGEGT. The CDR3: CASSYFGRWETQYF. In DNA, the CDR3 is TGTGCCAGCAGTTACTTCGGGAGATGGGAGACCCAGTACTTC.

This clonotype has ten or more counts. The gene calls are TRBV5-1 and TRBJ2-3; D gene uncertain. Looked up from germline, CDR1 is SGHRS and CDR2 is YFSETQ. V lost 1 base, J lost 0 bases, and 6 bases lay in between. The CDR3 consists of 14 residues. This chain's CDR3 is CASSLSASTDTQYF. In nucleotides, the CDR3 is TGCGCCAGCAGCTTGAGCGCAAGCACAGATACGCAGTATTTT.

The chain links TRBV18 to TRBJ2-2, with TRBD1 identical over 10 bases. Germline-derived CDR1 and CDR2 are KGHSH and LQKENI. J gave up 5 bases and V 2 bases, and 2 bases lay outside the gene matches. The CDR3 is 15 residues long. Written as DNA, the CDR3 is TGTGCCAGCTCACCAGGACAGGGGGAGACCGGGGAGCTGTTTTTT. Residues: CASSPGQGETGELFF.

This clonotype appeared many times. The J gene is TRBJ1-1, the V gene TRBV7-9, with D perhaps TRBD1 (5 bases). From germline, CDR1 is SEHNR and CDR2 FQNEAQ (reference sequence). The CDR3 runs 12 residues. Between the trimmed V and J ends, which lost 6 bases and 1 base, there was a span of 6 bases. The CDR3, as DNA: TGTGCCAGCAGAACAGGGAACACTGAAGCTTTCTTT. Amino acids: CASRTGNTEAFF.

This clonotype was picked up many times. The gene calls are TRBV24-1 and TRBJ2-2, with 9 bases matching TRBD1. Germline CDR1 is KGHDR and CDR2 is SFDVKD. The CDR3 length is 18 residues. V was pared by 3 bases and J by 5 bases, with 12 bases of the junction left unmatched. The CDR3 here is CATSDPTNTGGGTGELFF. For the CDR3, the DNA is TGTGCCACCAGTGATCCGACCAATACAGGGGGCGGTACCGGGGAGCTGTTTTTT.

This clonotype was observed a few times. V usage is TRBV28 and J usage is TRBJ1-2; 7 nucleotides line up with TRBD1. This CDR3 has 14 residues. J lost 8 bases, V lost 2 bases, and 8 bases had no gene match. Germline CDR1 and CDR2: MDHEN and SYDVKM. The CDR3 protein is CASSLVETGDGYTF. The CDR3 DNA follows: TGTGCCAGCAGTTTAGTGGAAACAGGGGACGGCTACACCTTC.

The V and J genes are TRBV6-2 or TRBV6-3 and TRBJ2-7; possible D gene TRBD2, 6 bases. Trimming removed 6 bases from V and 6 bases from J, with 9 bases in between. This CDR3 has 11 residues. Germline assignment: CDR1 MNHEY and CDR2 SVGEGT. The CDR3 loop is CASREGLEQYF. As DNA, the CDR3 is TGTGCCAGCAGGGAGGGGCTCGAGCAGTACTTC.

This clonotype was counted ten times or more. The rearrangement joins TRBV20-1 to TRBJ1-2; no reliable D call. V lost 6 bases and J lost 3, with 14 bases in between. Germline CDR1 DFQATT, CDR2 SNEGSKA (reference sequence). The CDR3 length is 13 residues. CDR3 DNA sequence: TGCAGTGCCGCGGCAGGACCATACTATGGCTACACCTTC. This encodes CSAAAGPYYGYTF.

Ten or more counts support this clonotype. The V and J genes are TRBV7-2 and TRBJ2-7; D is possibly TRBD1 or TRBD2 (5 bases each). CDR1 is SGHTA and CDR2 is FQGNSA in the germline V gene. The V end lost 1 base, the J end lost 4 bases, and 11 bases lay between the germline ends. The CDR3 totals 14 residues. The CDR3 sequence: CASSLGGARYEQYF. CDR3 coding DNA: TGTGCCAGCAGCTTAGGAGGGGCTCGTTACGAGCAGTACTTC.

The chain carries TRBV11-2 and TRBJ2-7; 8 nucleotides match TRBD2. V lost 2 bases, J lost 2 bases, and 11 bases stayed unmatched. Germline assignment: CDR1 SGHAT and CDR2 FQNNGV. This CDR3 contains 17 residues. CDR3 nucleotide sequence: TGTGCCAGCAGCTTACGTTGGTGGGCGCGGGAGGCCTACGAGCAGTACTTC. Amino acid sequence: CASSLRWWAREAYEQYF.

The chain joins TRBV19 to TRBJ1-1, with 8 positions matching TRBD1. Germline loops: CDR1 LNHDA, CDR2 SQIVND (reference sequence). The CDR3 loop spans 14 amino acids. Losses at the gene ends were 7 bases for V and 7 bases for J; bases not matched to a gene: 11. The CDR3 sequence is CASTTGQGAGEAFF. CDR3 nucleotide sequence: TGTGCCAGTACCACCGGACAGGGAGCGGGTGAAGCTTTCTTT. The variable domain in full, completed from reference TRBV19 and TRBJ1-1, reads DGGITQSPKYLFRKEGQNVTLSCEQNLNHDAMYWYRQDPGQGLRLIYYSQIVNDFQKGDIAEGYSVSREKKESFPLTVTSAQKNPTAFYLCASTTGQGAGEAFFGQGTRLTVV.

This clonotype has ten or more counts. The V gene is TRBV7-2, the J gene TRBJ2-3; TRBD1 matches at 7 bases. Germline loops: CDR1 SGHTA, CDR2 FQGNSA. V was clipped by 6 bases and J by 8 bases; unmatched bases: 14. CDR3 length: 15 amino acids. CDR3 nucleotide sequence: TGTGCCAGCAGTCCAGACAGGGTTGGTTTTAGTACGCAGTATTTT. Protein: CASSPDRVGFSTQYF.

This clonotype was recorded many times. This sequence joins TRBV20-1 and TRBJ2-6; 8 nucleotides align to TRBD1. The CDR3 is 17 residues long. CDR1 DFQATT and CDR2 SNEGSKA come from the germline V gene (reference sequence). Trimming took 3 bases from V and 2 from J; bases not matched to a gene: 9. Here the CDR3 DNA reads TGCAGTGCTAGGACGGGACAGGAGGCCGCTGGGGCCAACGTCCTGACTTTC. Its protein product is CSARTGQEAAGANVLTF.

J is TRBJ2-1 and V is TRBV5-2; whether TRBD2, the table's D call, matches the DNA was not checked. TRBV5-2 is annotated as a pseudogene. The CDR3 consists of 15 residues. CDR3 sequence reads: CAMGPGRGSYNEQFF. CDR3 sequence (DNA): TGTGCCATGGGCCCCGGCCGGGGATCCTACAATGAGCAGTTCTTC.

This clonotype was seen ten or more times. This chain connects TRBV12-3 or TRBV12-4 to TRBJ2-5; no clear D. This CDR3 has 14 amino acids. Trimming took off 2 bases at V and 3 bases at J, with 10 bases between the two ends. CDR3 sequence: CASSLKTSKETQYF. CDR3 DNA sequence: TGTGCCAGCAGTTTAAAGACTTCTAAAGAGACCCAGTACTTC.

This clonotype was observed a few times. The chain combines TRBV5-1 with TRBJ2-3, with 7 nucleotides matching TRBD1. The germline CDR1 and CDR2 sequences are SGHRS and YFSETQ. The V segment lost 4 bases and the J segment 5 bases; nucleotides outside the gene matches: 10. The CDR3 runs to 15 residues. CDR3 sequence reads: CASSTDRFWGDTQYF. CDR3 nucleotides: TGCGCCAGCAGCACGGACAGGTTCTGGGGAGATACGCAGTATTTT.

This clonotype has ten or more counts. This chain links TRBV12-3 or TRBV12-4 with TRBJ1-4; possibly TRBD1 for D (5 bases). The CDR3 has 14 amino acids. V lost 6 bases, J lost 5 bases, and 13 bases lay in between. CDR3 sequence: CASRDDSGNEKLFF. The DNA of the CDR3 is TGTGCCAGCAGAGATGACAGCGGGAATGAAAAACTGTTTTTT.

This clonotype occurred many times. In nucleotides, the CDR3 is TGTGCCAGCAGTTTAAGTCGGGGGGCATCTCGCACAGATACGCAGTATTTT. Protein sequence: CASSLSRGASRTDTQYF. The chain couples TRBV28 to TRBJ2-3; tentatively, D is TRBD2 (7 bases). The CDR3 loop spans 17 amino acids. Germline lookup yields CDR1 MDHEN and CDR2 SYDVKM. V lost 2 bases, J lost 1 base, and 16 bases lay in between. The whole variable domain, remainder taken from reference TRBV28 and TRBJ2-3, is DVKVTQSSRYLVKRTGEKVFLECVQDMDHENMFWYRQDPGLGLRLIYFSYDVKMKEKGDIPEGYSVSREKKERFSLILESASTNQTSMYLCASSLSRGASRTDTQYFGPGTRLTVL.

This chain joins TRBV13 and TRBJ2-7; D gene unclear. Germline assignment: CDR1 PRHDT and CDR2 FYEKMQ (reference sequence). This CDR3 contains 11 residues. The germline V and J ends were trimmed by 4 bases and 5 bases, with 6 bases remaining between them. CDR3 protein: CASSSADEQYF. CDR3 DNA: TGTGCCAGCAGCTCCGCGGACGAGCAGTACTTC.

This clonotype turned up a few times. The chain's CDR3 is CASSPITSGSYEQYF. The CDR3 region has the DNA TGTGCCAGCAGCCCGATTACTAGCGGGAGCTACGAGCAGTACTTC. V gene TRBV6-2 or TRBV6-3 combines with J gene TRBJ2-7; 11 bases align to TRBD2. V lost 6 bases, J lost 3 bases, and 7 bases stayed unmatched. Germline assignment: CDR1 MNHEY and CDR2 SVGEGT. CDR3 length: 15 amino acids.

In its sample, this clonotype was seen a few times. Lacking the conserved final phenylalanine or tryptophan, this CDR3 likely reflects a read error. V gene TRBV20-1 combines with J gene TRBJ2-7, with D perhaps TRBD2 (6 bases). The CDR3 totals 12 residues. In germline, CDR1 is DFQATT, CDR2 SNEGSKA (reference sequence). V lost 4 bases, J lost 3 bases, and 10 bases lay in between. The CDR3 here is CSANPRGYEQYY. CDR3 in DNA: TGCAGTGCTAACCCGCGGGGCTACGAGCAGTACTAC.

This clonotype was counted at least ten times. This chain joins TRBV4-1 and TRBJ2-2; 11 nucleotides align to TRBD2. V lost 2 bases and J lost 7; bases outside the gene matches: 0. Germline V gives CDR1 MGHRA, CDR2 YSYEKL. This CDR3 is built from 14 residues. CDR3 amino acids: CASSQLAGGGELFF. CDR3 DNA: TGCGCCAGCAGCCAACTAGCGGGGGGCGGGGAGCTGTTTTTT.

V usage is TRBV18 and J usage is TRBJ2-7; D remains ambiguous. Germline-derived CDR1 and CDR2 are KGHSH and LQKENI. The CDR3 spans 12 residues. Trimming pared 2 bases from V and 2 bases from J, leaving 4 bases between. The CDR3: CASSPMTYEQYF. The CDR3 nucleotides read TGTGCCAGCTCACCAATGACCTACGAGCAGTACTTC.

This clonotype was seen many times. V gene TRBV7-2 combines with J gene TRBJ2-6, with D hard to call. CDR1 SGHTA and CDR2 FQGNSA come from the germline V gene. Between the trimmed V and J ends, which lost 1 base and 0 bases, there was a span of 1 base. This CDR3 spans 14 amino acids. The CDR3 DNA reads as TGTGCCAGCAGCTTAGACTCTGGGGCCAACGTCCTGACTTTC. Amino acids: CASSLDSGANVLTF. Full variable domain (rest looked up from reference TRBV7-2 and TRBJ2-6): GAGVSQSPSNKVTEKGKDVELRCDPISGHTALYWYRQSLGQGLEFLIYFQGNSAPDKSGLPSDRFSAERTGGSVSTLTIQRTQQEDSAVYLCASSLDSGANVLTFGAGSRLTVL.